Shown below are 23 T cell receptor beta chains from a single sample sequenced in a study of T cells in Graves' hyperthyroidism and ophthalmopathy. The CDR3 regions of TCR beta were amplified from RNA transcripts. First-round RT-PCR with HTBI primers amplified the TCR CDR3 region. Using its own MiXCR run on the multiplex PCR reads, TCRdb lists one record per CDR3 protein. The table lists hundreds of thousands of distinct CDR3 sequences, over 20% of them singletons. Material: blood. The receptors shown here come from a woman aged 40 to 50 with Graves' ophthalmopathy.

This clonotype has at least ten counts. The gene calls are TRBV29-1 and TRBJ1-1, with a weak D call TRBD1 (6 bases). This CDR3 comprises 14 residues. With 7 bases removed from V and 3 bases from J, the gap between germline ends came to 18 bases. The germline gives CDR1 SQVTM, CDR2 ANQGSEA. The CDR3 DNA is TGCAGCGCCAGGGGAAAGGGAATAGACACTGAAGCTTTCTTT. This gives the protein CSARGKGIDTEAFF.

This clonotype was seen repeatedly, ten times or more. The chain employs TRBV20-1 and TRBJ1-2; 8 positions agree with TRBD1. This CDR3 region has 11 residues. Per the germline V gene, CDR1 is DFQATT and CDR2 is SNEGSKA (reference sequence). CDR3 amino acids: CRGQDSYGYTF. CDR3 nucleotide sequence: TGCAGGGGACAGGATAGCTATGGCTACACCTTC.

This rearrangement joins TRBV12-5 to TRBJ2-7, with 9 positions matching TRBD1. V was clipped by 3 bases and J by 3 bases; unmatched bases: 12. This CDR3 comprises 17 residues. Germline CDR1 is LGHNT and CDR2 is FRNRAP. CDR3 sequence reads: CASGFGHSGQGLYEQYF. DNA of the CDR3: TGTGCTAGTGGTTTTGGTCATTCGGGACAGGGTCTCTACGAGCAGTACTTC.

The chain carries TRBV20-1 and TRBJ2-7, with 11 positions matching TRBD2. The CDR3 spans 17 residues. Germline-derived CDR1 and CDR2 are DFQATT and SNEGSKA (reference sequence). V was clipped by 4 bases and J by 0 bases; unmatched bases: 11. CDR3 in DNA: TGCAGTGCTATAGAAAAGGGACTAGCGGACCTCTCCTACGAGCAGTACTTC. It translates to CSAIEKGLADLSYEQYF.

This clonotype was observed many times. The chain employs TRBV7-8 and TRBJ2-7, with D unresolved. The germline V gene has CDR1 SGHVS and CDR2 FQNEAQ. This CDR3 region has 15 residues. V was cut by 3 bases and J by 0 bases, with 12 bases left in between. In DNA, the CDR3 is TGTGCCAGCAGCTTTGGCCTCTCCTTCTCCTACGAGCAGTACTTC. This encodes CASSFGLSFSYEQYF.

This clonotype was seen repeatedly, ten times or more. The V gene is TRBV12-3 or TRBV12-4, the J gene TRBJ1-6; possibly TRBD1 for D (5 bases). V lost 5 bases and J lost 8, with 7 bases in between. The CDR3 runs 12 residues. CDR3 loop: CASSGGDSPLHF. DNA for the CDR3: TGTGCCAGCAGTGGAGGGGATTCACCCCTCCACTTT.

The chain combines TRBV7-2 with TRBJ2-5; D may match TRBD1 or TRBD2 (5 bases each). Germline V CDR1 and CDR2: SGHTA, FQGNSA. The CDR3 spans 14 residues. V was clipped by 5 bases and J by 2 bases, with 12 bases between them. The CDR3 loop reads CASSQGWGQETQYF. The CDR3 DNA follows: TGTGCCAGCAGCCAGGGATGGGGGCAAGAGACCCAGTACTTC.

This clonotype appeared many times. The chain is built from TRBV5-1 and TRBJ2-6; 7 bases fit TRBD1. This CDR3 has 16 amino acids. J gave up 2 bases and V 2 bases, and 4 bases lay outside the gene matches. The V gene's germline CDR1 is SGHRS and CDR2 YFSETQ. The CDR3: CASSFTGDPGANVLTF. In nucleotides, the CDR3 is TGCGCCAGCAGCTTCACAGGGGACCCTGGGGCCAACGTCCTGACTTTC.

The chain has TRBV12-3 or TRBV12-4 and TRBJ2-7; 10 nucleotides align to TRBD1. The V segment lost 5 bases and the J segment 9 bases; nucleotides outside the gene matches: 7. This CDR3 is 13 amino acids long. The CDR3 region is CASSPGQGFGQYF. DNA for the CDR3: TGTGCCAGCAGTCCGGGACAGGGGTTCGGGCAGTACTTC.

This clonotype came up once. The chain has TRBV2 and TRBJ1-5, with 7 bases aligning to TRBD1. The CDR3 totals 15 residues. The V gene's germline CDR1 is SNHLY and CDR2 FYNNEI. V shed 6 bases, J shed 2 bases, and the junction held 7 bases outside the gene matches. This chain's CDR3 is CASRLTGVRNQPQHF. CDR3 bases: TGTGCCAGCAGACTAACAGGGGTGCGCAATCAGCCCCAGCATTTT.

This clonotype was counted many times. The chain links TRBV30 to TRBJ2-4; no reliable D call. Germline V gene data show CDR1 as GTSNPN and CDR2 as SVGIG (reference sequence). This CDR3 has 13 amino acids. V was clipped by 0 bases and J by 6 bases, with 9 bases between them. CDR3 residues: CAWSVPLGNIQYF. DNA of the CDR3: TGTGCCTGGAGTGTCCCGTTGGGAAACATTCAGTACTTC.

This clonotype was seen repeatedly, ten times or more. This chain links TRBV12-3 or TRBV12-4 with TRBJ2-7; D remains ambiguous. This CDR3 region has 11 residues. V was shortened by 6 bases and J by 5 bases, with 8 bases between the two germline ends. The CDR3 protein is CASSQSHEQYF. CDR3 DNA sequence: TGTGCCAGCAGCCAAAGCCACGAGCAGTACTTC.

With regard to this clonotype: The germline gene is not matched at one end of the junction; a read error may be the cause. The rearrangement joins TRBV6-2 or TRBV6-3 to TRBJ2-5; 11 bases align to TRBD1. Germline V gene sequence: CDR1 MNHEY, CDR2 SVGEGT. The CDR3 is made up of 14 amino acids. The CDR3 DNA sequence: TGTGCCACCAGTTCGGACAGGGGGCAGGAGACCCAGTACTTC. As protein: CATSSDRGQETQYF.

The chain employs TRBV7-2 and TRBJ2-3; D unresolved. V shed 2 bases and J shed 1 base, with 10 bases lying between them. Per germline, CDR1 SGHTA and CDR2 FQGNSA. There are 15 residues in the CDR3. Here the CDR3 DNA reads TGTGCCAGCAGCTTATCGCCTATCCGCACAGATACGCAGTATTTT. This gives the protein CASSLSPIRTDTQYF.

This chain connects TRBV12-3 or TRBV12-4 to TRBJ1-5, with no clear D. The CDR3 runs to 13 residues. Trimming left V 3 bases short and J 3 bases short, with 6 bases between. Written as DNA, the CDR3 is TGTGCCAGCAGTTTGACGACCAATCAGCCCCAGCATTTT. Translated: CASSLTTNQPQHF.

This clonotype has a count of ten or more. J is TRBJ1-2 and V is TRBV7-3, with D uncertain. This CDR3 has 17 residues. V lost 3 bases to trimming and J lost 0 bases, with 17 bases between them. CDR1 and CDR2 (germline): SGHTA, FQGTGA. CDR3 sequence reads: CASSFRSCAQANYGYTF. For the CDR3, the DNA is TGTGCCAGCAGCTTTAGGTCGTGCGCCCAAGCTAACTATGGCTACACCTTC. Full variable domain (missing parts from reference TRBV7-3 and TRBJ1-2): GAGVSQTPSNKVTEKGKYVELRCDPISGHTALYWYRQSLGQGPEFLIYFQGTGAADDSGLPNDRFFAVRPEGSVSTLKIQRTERGDSAVYLCASSFRSCAQANYGYTFGSGTRLTVV.

A word on this clonotype: The junction and the germline gene differ at one end; a read error may be behind it. The V call is TRBV10-3, the J call TRBJ1-2; maybe TRBD1 (6 bases). The CDR3 contains 14 residues. The germline V gene encodes CDR1 ENHRY and CDR2 SYGVKD. This CDR3 is CASSLGDISYGYTF. CDR3 nucleotides: TGTGCCAGCAGTTTAGGGGACATCTCTTATGGCTACACCTTC.

This clonotype has a count of ten or more. This rearrangement joins TRBV20-1 to TRBJ1-5; D might be TRBD1 (5 bases). Germline CDR1 reads DFQATT; CDR2 reads SNEGSKA (reference sequence). V was cut by 4 bases and J by 6 bases, with 16 bases left in between. The CDR3 contains 14 residues. CDR3 in DNA: TGCAGTGCTAACTGGGGGGTGGTGACTCAGCCCCAGCATTTT. This gives the protein CSANWGVVTQPQHF.

This clonotype was observed at least ten times. V usage is TRBV7-9 and J usage is TRBJ1-1; D is undetermined. The V gene lost 5 bases and the J gene lost 7 bases, with 11 bases spanning the gap. The CDR3 is 12 residues long. CDR1 and CDR2 from the germline V gene are SEHNR and FQNEAQ (reference sequence). The CDR3 bases are TGTGCCAGCAGCCCTCTTCGAGTTGAAGCTTTCTTT. As protein: CASSPLRVEAFF.

The chain couples TRBV4-1 to TRBJ2-7, with 10 bases identical to TRBD2. In germline, CDR1 is MGHRA, CDR2 YSYEKL. Unmatched junction bases numbered 11, after V lost 6 bases and J lost 6 bases. The CDR3 is 15 amino acids. The CDR3: CASREREGLIGEQYF. CDR3 DNA: TGCGCCAGCAGGGAGCGGGAGGGCTTGATTGGCGAGCAGTACTTC.

The sample holds many counts of this clonotype. The J gene is TRBJ2-7, the V gene TRBV7-3, with TRBD1 identical over 9 bases. With 5 bases clipped from V and 1 base from J, the junction kept 9 bases outside the gene matches. CDR1 and CDR2 from the germline V gene are SGHTA and FQGTGA. CDR3 length: 16 residues. CDR3 protein: CASSVSGTGISYEQYF. The CDR3 DNA follows: TGTGCCAGCAGCGTCTCCGGGACAGGGATTTCCTACGAGCAGTACTTC.

V usage is TRBV28 and J usage is TRBJ1-5; D perhaps matches TRBD1 (5 bases). Trimming shortened V by 4 bases and J by 7 bases, and 8 bases separated the two germline ends. This CDR3 has 12 residues. Germline V CDR1 and CDR2: MDHEN, SYDVKM. CDR3 coding DNA: TGTGCCAGCAGTTCGGGGGGGCAGCCCCAGCATTTT. Translating it yields CASSSGGQPQHF.

This clonotype was observed at least ten times. The J gene is TRBJ2-7, the V gene TRBV6-5, with 7 bases fitting TRBD2. From germline, CDR1 is MNHEY and CDR2 SVGAGI. With V trimmed by 4 bases and J by 6 bases, 9 bases remained unmatched. This CDR3 comprises 14 residues. The CDR3 DNA sequence: TGTGCCAGCAGTTTCCCCCCGCGGGAGCCCGAGCAGTACTTC. Translating it yields CASSFPPREPEQYF.